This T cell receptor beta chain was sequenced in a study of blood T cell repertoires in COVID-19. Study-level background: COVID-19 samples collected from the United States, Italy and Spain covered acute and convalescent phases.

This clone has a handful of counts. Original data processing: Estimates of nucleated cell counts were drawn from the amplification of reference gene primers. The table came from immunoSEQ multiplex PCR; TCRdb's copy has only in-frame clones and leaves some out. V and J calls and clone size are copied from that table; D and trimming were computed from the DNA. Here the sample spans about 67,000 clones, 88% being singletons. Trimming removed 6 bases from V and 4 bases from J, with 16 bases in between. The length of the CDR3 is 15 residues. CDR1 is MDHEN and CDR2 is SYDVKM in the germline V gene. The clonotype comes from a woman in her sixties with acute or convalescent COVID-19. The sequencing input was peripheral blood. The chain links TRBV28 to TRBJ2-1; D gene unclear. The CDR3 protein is CASRREALSYNEQFF. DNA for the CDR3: TGTGCCAGCAGGCGTGAGGCCTTGTCTTACAATGAGCAGTTCTTC.